These 4 T cell receptor beta chains were sequenced from one sample in a study of T cell clonotyping in hematopoietic cell transplantation (dated by TCRdb to about 2021). Receptor amplification or capture employed the immunoSEQ multiplex PCR assay. Held by TCRdb, this immuneACCESS table contains in-frame sequences only and omits some clones. Under half of the omission traces to an unresolved V gene where checked; the cause of the rest is unknown. The sample table records tens of thousands of clones; 95% of these occur just once. The top ten hold approximately 0.94% of the sample. What was sequenced was peripheral blood mononuclear cells. Receptor source: a man aged 25 to 40 in good health. Some clones in this sample may be carry-over from other donors' samples.

This clone was seen just once. The genes are TRBV14 and TRBJ2-7, with 7 bases lining up with TRBD1. V lost 4 bases and J lost 2; bases outside the gene matches: 5. CDR1 SGHDN and CDR2 FVKESK come from the germline V gene. The CDR3 sequence is 14 residues long. CDR3 sequence: CASSLLGTAYEQYF. The CDR3 coding sequence is TGTGCCAGCAGCCTTCTCGGGACAGCCTACGAGCAGTACTTC.

V is TRBV4-2 and J is TRBJ1-4; D gene unclear. V lost 0 bases to trimming and J lost 6 bases, with 8 bases between them. CDR1 is LGHNA and CDR2 is YNFKEQ in the germline V gene. This CDR3 contains 14 residues. CDR3: CASSQEGRDEKLFF. The CDR3 DNA follows: TGTGCCAGCAGCCAAGAAGGACGGGATGAAAAACTGTTTTTT.

This clone appeared a few times. CDR3 loop: CASSQDRGRGYGYTF. The DNA of the CDR3 is TGCGCCAGCAGCCAAGATAGGGGACGCGGCTATGGCTACACCTTC. The V call is TRBV4-1, the J call TRBJ1-2, with D possibly matching TRBD1 (5 bases). The CDR3 contains 15 residues. The V gene's germline CDR1 is MGHRA and CDR2 YSYEKL. V was cut by 0 bases and J by 4 bases, with 12 bases left in between.

The chain recombines TRBV9 with TRBJ2-7; D possibly corresponds to TRBD2 (7 bases). The V gene's germline CDR1 is SGDLS and CDR2 YYNGEE. There are 14 residues in the CDR3. V lost 4 bases, J lost 7 bases, and 18 bases lay in between. DNA for the CDR3: TGTGCCAGCAGCCCTGGGGGCGGGGGTTCGGAGCAGTACTTC. This translates into CASSPGGGGSEQYF.